This T cell receptor beta chain comes out of a study of cytomegalovirus exposure and HLA in healthy donors. In the PCR, 60 Vbeta and 13 Jbeta primers were used. The table came from immunoSEQ multiplex PCR; TCRdb's copy has only in-frame clones and leaves some out. The table shows around 200,000 clones, with less than 85% occurring only once. Whole-study findings and limits: Another analysis was done later, and it associated fewer than 20,000 TCR beta sequences with HLA alleles at 0.05 false discovery rate.

Germline CDR1 is SGHAT and CDR2 is FQNNGV. Trimming left V 1 base short and J 2 bases short, with 8 bases between. The CDR3 is 15 amino acids. Worth noting for this clone: The antigen is undetermined.

Sequenced: PBMCs. This clonotype was sampled from a boy aged 5 to 17 in good health and CMV-seronegative. The chain couples TRBV11-2 to TRBJ2-2, with unresolved D. The CDR3 reads CASSLASYNTGELFF. CDR3 coding DNA: TGTGCCAGCAGCTTAGCTTCCTACAACACCGGGGAGCTGTTTTTT.